Listed below are T cell receptor beta chains from one sample, sequenced in a study of blood T cell repertoires in COVID-19. The repertoire was sequenced with immunoSEQ multiplex PCR; TCRdb's copy has only in-frame clones and lacks some. In the table there are 40,000 or so clones, about nine tenths of which are singletons. The sequenced sample was peripheral blood. Receptor source: a man aged 45-65 years with active COVID-19. Each CDR3 is given with its conserved first and last residue. The D gene is left open where the match is weak. Size values are once, few and many counts, or a class for expanded clones, and some rows have none.

d_call: TRBD1
j_call: TRBJ1-4
v_call: TRBV27
clone_size: .
cdr3_nt: TGTGCCAGCAGTTTCCAGACAGGGGGAGAAAAACTGTTTTTT
cdr3_aa: CASSFQTGGEKLFF

d_call: TRBD2
j_call: TRBJ2-3
v_call: TRBV9
clone_size: .
cdr3_nt: TGTGCCAGCAGCGCCCGGACTAGCGGGATCCGCACAGATACGCAGTATTTT
cdr3_aa: CASSARTSGIRTDTQYF

d_call: .
j_call: TRBJ2-7
v_call: TRBV2
clone_size: few
cdr3_nt: TGTGCCAGCTGGGCCACCTACGAGCAGTACTTC
cdr3_aa: CASWATYEQYF

d_call: TRBD2
j_call: TRBJ2-1
v_call: TRBV7-6
clone_size: .
cdr3_nt: TGTGCCAGCAGCTCCGGGACTAGCGGGAGAAGGAATGAGCAGTTCTTC
cdr3_aa: CASSSGTSGRRNEQFF

d_call: TRBD2
j_call: TRBJ2-2
v_call: TRBV27
clone_size: .
cdr3_nt: TGTGCCAGCAGTCGCGGGGGAAACACCGGGGAGCTGTTTTTT
cdr3_aa: CASSRGGNTGELFF

d_call: .
j_call: TRBJ2-7
v_call: TRBV28
clone_size: .
cdr3_nt: TGTGCCCTGTCCGGGGTACGAAGTGAGCAGTACTTC
cdr3_aa: CALSGVRSEQYF

d_call: .
j_call: TRBJ2-3
v_call: TRBV28
clone_size: .
cdr3_nt: TGTGCCAGCAGTCAAGCAGTAGCGGCCGGGGGAGATACGCAGTATTTT
cdr3_aa: CASSQAVAAGGDTQYF

d_call: .
j_call: TRBJ1-1
v_call: TRBV6-2/TRBV6-3
clone_size: .
cdr3_nt: TGTGCCAGCAGTTACTCGAGGTGGGCAGGGGAAGACACTGAAGCTTTCTTT
cdr3_aa: CASSYSRWAGEDTEAFF

d_call: .
j_call: TRBJ1-2
v_call: TRBV5-6
clone_size: .
cdr3_nt: TGTGCCAGCCTCTCGACGGGGGGCGACTATGGCTACACCTTC
cdr3_aa: CASLSTGGDYGYTF

d_call: TRBD1
j_call: TRBJ1-4
v_call: TRBV29-1
clone_size: .
cdr3_nt: TGCAGCGTTGCGGGAGTCACCGGGACAGGACTACTCACTCTCGGTTTT
cdr3_aa: CSVAGVTGTGLLTLGF

d_call: .
j_call: TRBJ2-5
v_call: TRBV11-1
clone_size: .
cdr3_nt: TGTGCCAGCAGCTTAATCAGGGAAGAGACCCAGTACTTC
cdr3_aa: CASSLIREETQYF

d_call: .
j_call: TRBJ1-2
v_call: TRBV11-2
clone_size: .
cdr3_nt: TGTGCCAGCAGCTCACAGGGTTTTGGCTACACCTTC
cdr3_aa: CASSSQGFGYTF

d_call: TRBD1
j_call: TRBJ2-4
v_call: TRBV7-8
clone_size: .
cdr3_nt: TGTGCCAGCAGCTTGGCAGGGGGCAGGAACATTCAGTACTTC
cdr3_aa: CASSLAGGRNIQYF

d_call: .
j_call: TRBJ2-2
v_call: TRBV4-1
clone_size: .
cdr3_nt: TGCGCCAGCAGCCAACTCAGGGGCAGGAACACCGGGGAGCTGTTTTTT
cdr3_aa: CASSQLRGRNTGELFF

d_call: TRBD1
j_call: TRBJ1-5
v_call: TRBV28
clone_size: .
cdr3_nt: TGTGCCAGCAGTTTATGGACAGGGGGCAATCAGCCCCAGCATTTT
cdr3_aa: CASSLWTGGNQPQHF

d_call: .
j_call: TRBJ2-3
v_call: TRBV21-1
clone_size: .
cdr3_nt: TGTGCCAGCAGCAACCGGAGGGACAGGGGACTATTCACAGATACGCAGTATTTT
cdr3_aa: CASSNRRDRGLFTDTQYF

d_call: .
j_call: TRBJ1-2
v_call: TRBV6-1
clone_size: .
cdr3_nt: TGTGCCAGCAGTGAAGCTGGTTCGCGGGGCTACACCTTC
cdr3_aa: CASSEAGSRGYTF

d_call: .
j_call: TRBJ1-1
v_call: TRBV4-2
clone_size: .
cdr3_nt: TGTGCCAGCAGCCAAGCCAGGGGCCGGAACACTGAAGCTTTCTTT
cdr3_aa: CASSQARGRNTEAFF

d_call: TRBD1
j_call: TRBJ2-3
v_call: TRBV4-3
clone_size: once
cdr3_nt: TGCGCCAGCAGCCTTCGGACAGGGGCTAGCACAGATACGCAGTATTTT
cdr3_aa: CASSLRTGASTDTQYF

d_call: .
j_call: TRBJ2-7
v_call: TRBV4-2
clone_size: .
cdr3_nt: TGTGCCAGCAGCCAAGTTAGGGGGTTTGGATTAACCTACGAGCAGTACTTC
cdr3_aa: CASSQVRGFGLTYEQYF

d_call: .
j_call: TRBJ2-5
v_call: TRBV9
clone_size: .
cdr3_nt: TGTGCCAGCAGTCTCGACGGACAGCACCAAGAGACCCAGTACTTC
cdr3_aa: CASSLDGQHQETQYF

d_call: .
j_call: TRBJ2-1
v_call: TRBV27
clone_size: .
cdr3_nt: TGTGCCAGCAGTCCATCGCGAGCGCTCTCCTACAATGAGCAGTTCTTC
cdr3_aa: CASSPSRALSYNEQFF

d_call: TRBD2
j_call: TRBJ2-1
v_call: TRBV28
clone_size: .
cdr3_nt: TGTGCCAGCAGCCAAATGACTAGCGGGAGGTTTTACAATGAGCAGTTCTTC
cdr3_aa: CASSQMTSGRFYNEQFF

d_call: .
j_call: TRBJ2-1
v_call: TRBV20-1
clone_size: .
cdr3_nt: TGCAGTGCTGCCAGGGTCAATGAGCAGTTCTTC
cdr3_aa: CSAARVNEQFF

d_call: .
j_call: TRBJ1-1
v_call: TRBV4-3
clone_size: once
cdr3_nt: TGCGCCAGCAGCCAAGTGGGTTCGGGAGCGACTGAAGCTTTCTTT
cdr3_aa: CASSQVGSGATEAFF

d_call: .
j_call: TRBJ2-7
v_call: TRBV19
clone_size: .
cdr3_nt: TGTGCCAGTAGTCCAGGGCGACCCTACGAGCAGTACTTC
cdr3_aa: CASSPGRPYEQYF

d_call: .
j_call: TRBJ2-3
v_call: TRBV25-1
clone_size: .
cdr3_nt: TGTGCCAGCGTGGGCCACAATACGCAGTATTTT
cdr3_aa: CASVGHNTQYF

d_call: TRBD2
j_call: TRBJ2-1
v_call: TRBV27
clone_size: .
cdr3_nt: TGTGCCAGCAGTTTGCCTGGTGGGCCTAGCGGCTACAATGAGCAGTTCTTC
cdr3_aa: CASSLPGGPSGYNEQFF

d_call: .
j_call: TRBJ2-7
v_call: TRBV11-2
clone_size: once
cdr3_nt: TGTGCCAGCAGCTTAGAGCGCATCTCCTACGAGCAGTACTTC
cdr3_aa: CASSLERISYEQYF

d_call: .
j_call: TRBJ1-5
v_call: TRBV10-2
clone_size: .
cdr3_nt: TGCGCCAGCAGTGAGTCGAGTGCCCGGCCCCAGCATTTT
cdr3_aa: CASSESSARPQHF

d_call: TRBD1
j_call: TRBJ1-6
v_call: TRBV6-5
clone_size: .
cdr3_nt: TGTGCCAGCAGTTTACGGACAGGGGGGGATAATTCACCCCTCCACTTT
cdr3_aa: CASSLRTGGDNSPLHF

d_call: .
j_call: TRBJ2-7
v_call: TRBV29-1
clone_size: .
cdr3_nt: TGCAGCGTTGCGGAGACAGCCTACGAGCAGTACTTC
cdr3_aa: CSVAETAYEQYF

d_call: .
j_call: TRBJ2-1
v_call: TRBV12-3/TRBV12-4
clone_size: .
cdr3_nt: TGTGCCAGCAGTTTCGGCAATGAGCAGTTCTTC
cdr3_aa: CASSFGNEQFF

d_call: .
j_call: TRBJ1-4
v_call: TRBV14
clone_size: .
cdr3_nt: TGTGCCAGCAGCCACCTCCCGCAGGGTTTTAATGAAAAACTGTTTTTT
cdr3_aa: CASSHLPQGFNEKLFF

d_call: .
j_call: TRBJ2-1
v_call: TRBV27
clone_size: .
cdr3_nt: TGTGCCGTTGGGAGCTCCTACAATGAGCAGTTCTTC
cdr3_aa: CAVGSSYNEQFF

d_call: .
j_call: TRBJ1-5
v_call: TRBV29-1
clone_size: few
cdr3_nt: TGCAGCGTTGGTTTCGGTATCCTCGATCAGCCCCAGCATTTT
cdr3_aa: CSVGFGILDQPQHF

d_call: .
j_call: TRBJ2-5
v_call: TRBV6-5
clone_size: few
cdr3_nt: TGTGCCATCGGGACACGGAGAGAGACCCAGTACTTC
cdr3_aa: CAIGTRRETQYF

d_call: .
j_call: TRBJ1-2
v_call: TRBV29-1
clone_size: .
cdr3_nt: TGCAGCGTTATCGCGGACTATGGCTACACCTTC
cdr3_aa: CSVIADYGYTF

d_call: .
j_call: TRBJ2-3
v_call: TRBV5-1
clone_size: .
cdr3_nt: TGCGCCAGCAGCTGGACCCCGACAGGAGACACAGATACGCAGTATTTT
cdr3_aa: CASSWTPTGDTDTQYF

d_call: .
j_call: TRBJ2-7
v_call: TRBV2
clone_size: .
cdr3_nt: TGTGCCAGCACCCCGGGAAGTATACACGAGCAGTACTTC
cdr3_aa: CASTPGSIHEQYF

d_call: TRBD2
j_call: TRBJ2-7
v_call: TRBV10-3
clone_size: .
cdr3_nt: TGTGCCATCAGTCCCCTAGCGGGAGGGCCCTCCGAGCAGTACTTC
cdr3_aa: CAISPLAGGPSEQYF

d_call: .
j_call: TRBJ2-3
v_call: TRBV24-1
clone_size: .
cdr3_nt: TGTGCCACCAGTCCTAGGGGGGATACGCAGTATTTT
cdr3_aa: CATSPRGDTQYF

d_call: TRBD1
j_call: TRBJ2-7
v_call: TRBV6-5
clone_size: few
cdr3_nt: TGTGCCAGCAGTACTACAGGGGCTGGTTACGAGCAGTACTTC
cdr3_aa: CASSTTGAGYEQYF

d_call: .
j_call: TRBJ2-1
v_call: TRBV5-1
clone_size: .
cdr3_nt: TGCGCCAGCAGCCATCCTAATAGTGAGCAGTTCTTC
cdr3_aa: CASSHPNSEQFF

d_call: .
j_call: TRBJ1-6
v_call: TRBV4-2
clone_size: once
cdr3_nt: TGTGCCAGCAGCCTCCGACTAGGGGCAGAGAATTCACCCCTCCACTTT
cdr3_aa: CASSLRLGAENSPLHF

d_call: TRBD2
j_call: TRBJ2-5
v_call: TRBV7-2
clone_size: .
cdr3_nt: TGTGCCAGCAGCCCGAGTCCACTAGCGGGGCCTCAAGAGACCCAGTACTTC
cdr3_aa: CASSPSPLAGPQETQYF